This TCR beta chain was found in a study of control samples from healthy donors and cancer patients. Generated by immunoSEQ multiplex PCR, the TCRdb table keeps only in-frame clones and is missing some. The sample holds approximately 100,000 clones, over 75% seen once. This TCR derives from a woman younger than 30 in good health. The sample was blood.

The CDR3 DNA is TGTGCCAGCAGCTTAGACCGTCCCGGGGGCTACACCTTC. It translates to CASSLDRPGGYTF. V and J are TRBV11-2 and TRBJ1-2; D is undetermined. The CDR3 sequence is 13 residues long. Trimming removed 0 bases from V and 8 bases from J, with 10 bases in between. Looked up from germline, CDR1 is SGHAT and CDR2 is FQNNGV.